The subject of this entry is one TCR beta chain. What it binds is not known. A junction end diverges from the germline sequence, so it may reflect a read error. PCR amplification relied on 60 Vbeta primers (plus 13 Jbeta primers). The data were produced by immunoSEQ multiplex PCR, yet TCRdb's version contains in-frame clones alone and is incomplete. The sample carries approximately 100,000 clones, 65% to 80% recorded once. The donors, nominally healthy at sampling, likely had unrecorded immune exposures. The source of the sample is a study of cytomegalovirus exposure and HLA in healthy donors. Study-wide findings and caveats: Most TCR beta V segments were productive about 90% or about 30% of the time in an earlier analysis. Accurate prediction of HLA-A and HLA-B alleles (for most subjects) was reportedly achieved from TCR beta sequences.

CDR1 and CDR2 from the germline V gene are MNHNS and SASEGT. This CDR3 region has 16 residues. The sample consisted of PBMCs. The chain recombines TRBV6-1 with TRBJ2-5; 10 bases match TRBD2. This clonotype originated in a female donor in good health and CMV-seronegative. CDR3: CASSKAKRGGLETQYF. The DNA for the CDR3 is TGTGCCAGCAGTAAAGCCAAGCGGGGGGGCTTAGAGACCCAGTACTTC.